This is a list of T cell receptor beta chains from one sample in a study of blood T cell repertoires in COVID-19. Assay used: immunoSEQ multiplex PCR; TCRdb lists only in-frame clones, some missing. The data hold about 190,000 clones, with around 90% observed a single time. Sequenced material: peripheral blood. All receptors come from a man in his forties or fifties with acute or convalescent COVID-19. Each CDR3 is given with its conserved first and last residue. The D gene is left open where the match is weak. Not all rows give a size; the values are once, few, many and, for expanded clones, a class.

>once|TRBD1|TRBV24-1|TRBJ1-2
TGTGCCACCTCTGCGAGGGATGTAGGGGACAGAGTGCTACCCCTCTATGGCTACACCTTC
CATSARDVGDRVLPLYGYTF
>-|-|TRBV7-4|TRBJ1-5
TGTGCCAGCAGCTTAACCTCCCAGGTCGCATCATATAGCAATCAGCCCCAGCATTTT
CASSLTSQVASYSNQPQHF
>-|-|TRBV19|TRBJ2-7
TGTGCCAGTAGTCTATCAGGATACGAGCAGTACTTC
CASSLSGYEQYF
>-|TRBD1|TRBV6-5|TRBJ2-1
TGTGCCAGCAGTTACCTAGGGACAGTCTACAATGAGCAGTTCTTC
CASSYLGTVYNEQFF
>-|-|TRBV28|TRBJ1-1
TGTGCCAGCAGTCCCCAGGCCACTGAAGCTTTCTTT
CASSPQATEAFF
>-|TRBD2|TRBV2|TRBJ2-5
TGTGCCAGCAGTGAAGCAGGCGGACTAGCTTCGAAGACCCAGTACTTC
CASSEAGGLASKTQYF
>-|-|TRBV11-2|TRBJ2-5
TGTGCCAGCAGCCCTACAGGACCCAGGGAGACCCAGTACTTC
CASSPTGPRETQYF
>-|TRBD1|TRBV19|TRBJ2-7
TGTGCCAGTAGTATAGACGGGACAGAGTACGAGCAGTACTTC
CASSIDGTEYEQYF
>-|TRBD1|TRBV2|TRBJ2-2
TGTGCCAGCAGTGAGCAGACAGGGGTGACCGGGGAGCTGTTTTTT
CASSEQTGVTGELFF
>few|-|TRBV2|TRBJ2-7
TGTGCCAGCAGAGGTAGCAGCAACTCCTACGAGCAGTACTTC
CASRGSSNSYEQYF
>-|-|TRBV12-3/TRBV12-4|TRBJ1-5
TGTGCCAGCAGCCAGGGTTCTATTCAGCCCCAGCATTTT
CASSQGSIQPQHF
>-|-|TRBV19|TRBJ1-5
TGTGCCAGTAGCCAACGGGGGACGCCCCAGCATTTT
CASSQRGTPQHF
>-|-|TRBV5-6|TRBJ1-2
TGTGCCAGCAGCCCCGGGACACCCTATGGCTACACCTTC
CASSPGTPYGYTF
>-|TRBD2|TRBV7-9|TRBJ2-5
TGTGCCAGCAGCCACTTTAGCGGGGGAGGCCAAGAGACCCAGTACTTC
CASSHFSGGGQETQYF
>-|TRBD2|TRBV12-5|TRBJ2-3
TGTGCTAGTGGTTTCGGGACTAGCGCCAGTGGGGGCACAGATACGCAGTATTTT
CASGFGTSASGGTDTQYF
>-|-|TRBV28|TRBJ2-3
TGTGCCAGCAAAGAACTAGCTCAAGATACGCAGTATTTT
CASKELAQDTQYF
>-|TRBD2|TRBV3-1/TRBV3-2|TRBJ2-3
TGTGCCAGCAGACTTTCTAGCGGGTGCACAGATACGCAGTATTTT
CASRLSSGCTDTQYF
>-|-|TRBV18|TRBJ1-1
TGTGCCAGCTCACCCCAGGGAGGGACCCACACTGAAGCTTTCTTT
CASSPQGGTHTEAFF
>-|TRBD1|TRBV28|TRBJ2-3
TGTGCCAGCAGCCCCATCCCGGGACAGTCATTTAGTCCAGATACGCAGTATTTT
CASSPIPGQSFSPDTQYF
>few|TRBD1|TRBV30|TRBJ1-6
TGTGCCTGGAGCAGAGCCGGGACAGTCTATAATTCACCCCTCCACTTT
CAWSRAGTVYNSPLHF
>-|TRBD1|TRBV20-1|TRBJ1-2
TGCAGTGCTAGTACAGGGGATTCGGTTGGCTACACCTTC
CSASTGDSVGYTF
>-|TRBD2|TRBV5-4|TRBJ2-3
TGTGCCAGCAGCTCTTATGGTCTAGCGGGGGACGCAGATACGCAGTATTTT
CASSSYGLAGDADTQYF
>-|-|TRBV2|TRBJ1-5
TGTGCCAGCAGCCGGGATAGCAATCAGCCCCAGCATTTT
CASSRDSNQPQHF
>-|TRBD1|TRBV18|TRBJ2-3
TGTGCCAGCTCGCCCGGGACAGGGGGCTGGGATACGCAGTATTTT
CASSPGTGGWDTQYF
>few|-|TRBV6-5|TRBJ1-1
TGTGCCAGCAGTTACTCAAGGGGAGGTAACACTGAAGCTTTCTTT
CASSYSRGGNTEAFF
>-|-|TRBV5-1|TRBJ2-5
TGCGCCAGCAGCTTGGAACGGAGGGTGGAGACCCAGTACTTC
CASSLERRVETQYF